This T cell receptor (beta chain) is drawn from a study of beta chain features in type 1 diabetes. The sequenced template was cDNA made from the entire isolated RNA. Sequencing used immunoSEQ multiplex PCR; TCRdb keeps in-frame clones, though not all of them. The sample includes around 99,000 clones, 30% to 40% of them seen just once. This clone was seen a few times. This CDR3 has 12 residues. V was trimmed by 6 bases and J by 10 bases, leaving 15 bases between them. Germline V gene data show CDR1 as LNHDA and CDR2 as SQIVND (reference sequence). The sample consisted of stem cell memory CD4+ T cells from blood. This clonotype was sampled from a woman aged 18 to 35 in good health. The chain has TRBV19 and TRBJ2-5; TRBD1 is a possible D gene (6 bases). In DNA, the CDR3 is TGTGCCAGTAGCCAAACGAGGGGGATCCAGTACTTC. Amino acids: CASSQTRGIQYF. Complete variable domain (other parts from reference TRBV19 and TRBJ2-5): DGGITQSPKYLFRKEGQNVTLSCEQNLNHDAMYWYRQDPGQGLRLIYYSQIVNDFQKGDIAEGYSVSREKKESFPLTVTSAQKNPTAFYLCASSQTRGIQYFGPGTRLLVL.